Sequencing of this T cell receptor (beta chain) was carried out in a study of T cell repertoires in cytomegalovirus infection (dated by TCRdb to about 2019). Regarding the study in general: Recently identified HLA-C-restricted CMV epitopes, whose presentation resists viral immunomodulation, were targeted by peptide stimulations together with well-studied HLA-B-restricted epitopes. The HLA type of each donor mattered for the analysis, because public TCR beta signatures pointed to carriage of CMV infection along with the matching HLA type.

Notes on this clonotype: Its target antigen remains unknown. Sequence at one end of the junction differs from germline and may be a read error.

The sample was run on an Illumina HiSeq 1500. TCRdb cleaned the public reads at Q25 with fastp, built clones with MiXCR and kept in-frame beta chains. When rows share a CDR3 protein, they turn into one entry using the most common DNA and genes. The sample records about 920,000 distinct CDR3 sequences, around 31% of which are singletons. The top ten constitute over 12% of the sample. The germline V gene (reference sequence) supplies CDR1 SSHAT and CDR2 FNYEAQ. There are 15 amino acids in the CDR3, from cysteine to phenylalanine inclusive. CDR3 DNA only is kept here, 45 bases in frame from base 1. The label giving this sample's treatment or condition can be read as: in vitro stimulation with specific CMV peptide epitopes to enrich CMV-specific T cells. The paper's findings and limits, for the study overall: The ex vivo response was dominated by HLA-C-restricted CMV-specific TCR beta clonotypes, which also provided the single most frequent clonotype in two of eight donors. In both this cohort and an independent roughly 330-donor cohort, the cumulative frequency of public TCR beta family members distinguished carriers of CMV infection plus the relevant HLA type.

This TCR derives from a human donor in good health (CMV status not recorded). Some clones in this sample may be carry-over from other donors' samples. This specimen was cultured CD8+ T cells from PBMCs, taken from culture after CMV antigen stimulation. The rearrangement combines TRBV7-7 with TRBJ2-5; the D gene is possibly TRBD2, with 6 bases matching. The DNA is as follows: TGTGCTAGCAGCTTAGGGCTTGACGGCGGGGTGGCCCAGTACTTC. Its product reads: CASSLGLDGGVAQYF.